This T cell receptor (beta chain) was captured in a study of T cells after yellow fever vaccination. TCRdb called the 5' RACE reads again in MiXCR, with one record for every CDR3 protein. This table has about 75,000 distinct CDR3 sequences, 7.3% appearing once. With 5 bases clipped from V and 5 bases from J, the junction kept 4 bases outside the gene matches. Per germline, CDR1 WNHNN and CDR2 SYGVQD (reference sequence). This CDR3 has 13 amino acids. This clonotype was recorded at least ten times. The antigen is not known. Findings and limits, study-wide: Only a small proportion of the clonotypes turned up in both the CD4 and the CD8 compartments, likely arising from convergent recombination.

This TCR derives from a man younger than 30 who received the YFV17D yellow fever vaccine. The J gene is TRBJ2-7, the V gene TRBV10-1, with 9 bases identical to TRBD1. Here the sequenced sample was CD8+ T cells sorted from PBMCs, taken 10 days after the first yellow fever vaccination. The CDR3 region is CASSMDRGHEQYF. In DNA form, the CDR3 reads TGCGCCAGCAGTATGGACAGGGGCCACGAGCAGTACTTC.